This TCR beta chain derives from a study of blood T cell repertoires in COVID-19. Study overall: Sites across the United States, Italy and Spain contributed samples from acute and convalescent COVID-19. From T cells, B-cell-depleted T cells, or PBMCs came the material, which was cDNA or gDNA.

Sequenced by immunoSEQ multiplex PCR; TCRdb stores in-frame clones only, minus some. The repertoire has 200,000 to 300,000 clones, about 89% of them found once; the top ten carry 8.8%. Recovered status applied to Cohort 3 donors who had two consecutive negative PCRs. It also applied to those with clearance or with symptom resolution. Germline V gene sequence: CDR1 LNHDA, CDR2 SQIVND (reference sequence). Trimming took 6 bases from V and 2 from J, leaving 10 bases between them. The CDR3 length is 13 residues. Specimen: PBMCs or T cells enriched from blood (not recorded which). The rearrangement joins TRBV19 to TRBJ1-2; maybe TRBD1 (5 bases). This clonotype was sampled from a man between 40 and 49 years old who had recovered from COVID-19. This CDR3 reads CASSKTVNYGYTF. In DNA form, the CDR3 reads TGTGCCAGTAGCAAGACAGTAAACTATGGCTACACCTTC. The complete variable domain, with remaining parts taken from reference TRBV19 and TRBJ1-2, reads DGGITQSPKYLFRKEGQNVTLSCEQNLNHDAMYWYRQDPGQGLRLIYYSQIVNDFQKGDIAEGYSVSREKKESFPLTVTSAQKNPTAFYLCASSKTVNYGYTFGSGTRLTVV.